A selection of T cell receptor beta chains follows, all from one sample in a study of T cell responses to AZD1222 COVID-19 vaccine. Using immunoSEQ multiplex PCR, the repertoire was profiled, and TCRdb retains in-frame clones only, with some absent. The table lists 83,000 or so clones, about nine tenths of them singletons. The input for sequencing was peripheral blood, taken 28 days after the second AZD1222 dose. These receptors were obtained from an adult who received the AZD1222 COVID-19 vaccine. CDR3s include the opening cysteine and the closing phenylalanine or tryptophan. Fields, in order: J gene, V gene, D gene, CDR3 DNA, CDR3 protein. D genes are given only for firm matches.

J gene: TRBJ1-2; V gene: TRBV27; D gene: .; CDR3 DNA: TGTGCCAGCAGCCCAATGGGGGGCTATGGCTACACCTTC; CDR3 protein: CASSPMGGYGYTF
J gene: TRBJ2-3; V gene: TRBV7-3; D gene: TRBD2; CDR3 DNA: TGTGCCAGCAGATTAGCGGGAGTTGAGACAGATACGCAGTATTTT; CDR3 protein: CASRLAGVETDTQYF
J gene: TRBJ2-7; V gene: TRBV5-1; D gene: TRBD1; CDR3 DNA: TGCGCCAGCAGCTTGGGAGACAGGGTGGGAAAGCAGTACTTC; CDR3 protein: CASSLGDRVGKQYF
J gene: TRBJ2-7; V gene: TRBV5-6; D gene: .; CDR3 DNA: TGTGCCAGCAGCCCCGACTACAGGGTTGAAGAGCAGTACTTC; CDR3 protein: CASSPDYRVEEQYF
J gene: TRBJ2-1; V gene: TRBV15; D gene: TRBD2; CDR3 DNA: TGTGCCACCAGCAGAGGGGCCAGACTAGCGGGAGTACCCCCTGAGCAGTTCTTC; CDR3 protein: CATSRGARLAGVPPEQFF
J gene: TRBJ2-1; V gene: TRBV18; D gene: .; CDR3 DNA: TGTGCCAGCTCAACCCTCAAGGGGAATGAGCAGTTCTTC; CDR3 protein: CASSTLKGNEQFF
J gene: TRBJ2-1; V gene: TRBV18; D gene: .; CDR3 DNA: TGTGCCAGCTCACCATTCGGGAATGAGCAGTTCTTC; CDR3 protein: CASSPFGNEQFF
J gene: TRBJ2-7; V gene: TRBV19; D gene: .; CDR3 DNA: TGTGCCAGTAGTTTGGACATCGTGGGGTACGAGCAGTACTTC; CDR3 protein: CASSLDIVGYEQYF
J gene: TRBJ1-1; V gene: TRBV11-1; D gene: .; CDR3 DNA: TGTGCCAGCAGCCAGGGATACCGTGGGCTTGAAGCTTTCTTT; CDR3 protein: CASSQGYRGLEAFF
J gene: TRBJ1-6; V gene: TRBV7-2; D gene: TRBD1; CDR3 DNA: TGTGCCAGCAGCTCCGGGACAGGGCTCTATAATTCACCCCTCCACTTT; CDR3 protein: CASSSGTGLYNSPLHF